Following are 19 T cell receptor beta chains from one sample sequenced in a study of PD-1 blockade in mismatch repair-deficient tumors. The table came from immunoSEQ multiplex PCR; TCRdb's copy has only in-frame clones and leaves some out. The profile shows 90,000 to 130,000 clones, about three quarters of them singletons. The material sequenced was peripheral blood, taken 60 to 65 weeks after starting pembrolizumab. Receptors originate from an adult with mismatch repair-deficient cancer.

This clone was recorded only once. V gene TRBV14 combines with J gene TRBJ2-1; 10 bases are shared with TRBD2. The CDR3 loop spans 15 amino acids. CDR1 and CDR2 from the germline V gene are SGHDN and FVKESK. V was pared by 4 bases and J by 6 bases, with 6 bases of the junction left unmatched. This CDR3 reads CASSPTRTSGNEQFF. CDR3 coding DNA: TGTGCCAGCAGCCCAACAAGGACTAGCGGCAATGAGCAGTTCTTC.

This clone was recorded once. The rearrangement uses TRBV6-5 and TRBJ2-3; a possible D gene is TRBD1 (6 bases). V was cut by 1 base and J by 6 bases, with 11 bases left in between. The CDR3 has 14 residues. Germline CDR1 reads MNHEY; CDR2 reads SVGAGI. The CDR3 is CASSYLGDKDTQYF. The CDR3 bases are TGTGCCAGCAGTTACTTAGGGGACAAGGATACGCAGTATTTT.

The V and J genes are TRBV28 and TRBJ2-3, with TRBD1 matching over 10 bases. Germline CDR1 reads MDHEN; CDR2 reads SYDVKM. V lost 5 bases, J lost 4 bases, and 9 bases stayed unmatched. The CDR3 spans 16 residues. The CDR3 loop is CASSEPGTGDADTQYF. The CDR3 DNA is TGTGCCAGCAGTGAACCCGGGACAGGGGACGCAGATACGCAGTATTTT.

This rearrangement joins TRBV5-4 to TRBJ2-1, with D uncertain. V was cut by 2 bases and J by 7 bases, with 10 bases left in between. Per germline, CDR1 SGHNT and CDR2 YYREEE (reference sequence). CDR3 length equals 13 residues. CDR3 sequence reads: CASSLGLKNEQFF. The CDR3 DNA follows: TGTGCCAGCAGCTTAGGGCTGAAAAATGAGCAGTTCTTC.

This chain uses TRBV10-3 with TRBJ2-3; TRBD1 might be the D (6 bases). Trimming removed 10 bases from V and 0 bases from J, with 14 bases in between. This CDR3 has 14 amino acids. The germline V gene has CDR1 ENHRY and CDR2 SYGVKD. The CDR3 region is CATRDILSTDTQYF. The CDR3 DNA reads TGTGCCACCCGGGACATTTTAAGCACAGATACGCAGTATTTT.

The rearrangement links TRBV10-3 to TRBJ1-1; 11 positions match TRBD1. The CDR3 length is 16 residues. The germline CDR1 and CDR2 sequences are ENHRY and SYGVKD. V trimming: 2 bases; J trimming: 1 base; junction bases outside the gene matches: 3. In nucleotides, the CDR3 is TGTGCCATCAGTGAGCGGACAGGGGGCTGGAACACTGAAGCTTTCTTT. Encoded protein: CAISERTGGWNTEAFF.

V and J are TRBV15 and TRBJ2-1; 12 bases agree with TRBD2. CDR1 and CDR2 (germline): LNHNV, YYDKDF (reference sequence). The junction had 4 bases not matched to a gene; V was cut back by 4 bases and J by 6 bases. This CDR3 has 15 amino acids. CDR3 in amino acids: CATSKGLAGRNEQFF. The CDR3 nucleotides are TGTGCCACCAGCAAGGGACTAGCGGGCCGCAATGAGCAGTTCTTC. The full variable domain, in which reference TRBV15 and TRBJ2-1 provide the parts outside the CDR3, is DAMVIQNPRYQVTQFGKPVTLSCSQTLNHNVMYWYQQKSSQAPKLLFHYYDKDFNNEADTPDNFQSRRPNTSFCFLDIRSPGLGDTAMYLCATSKGLAGRNEQFFGPGTRLTVL.

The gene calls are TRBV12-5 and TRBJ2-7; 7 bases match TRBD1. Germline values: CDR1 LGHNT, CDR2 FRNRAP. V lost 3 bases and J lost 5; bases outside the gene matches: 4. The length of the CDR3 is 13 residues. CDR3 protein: CASGFHGQDEQYF. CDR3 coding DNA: TGTGCTAGTGGTTTCCATGGACAGGACGAGCAGTACTTC.

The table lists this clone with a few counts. Here the CDR3 DNA reads TGTGCCAGCAGCCGACCAACAGGGGCAGAGACCCAGTACTTC. It codes for CASSRPTGAETQYF. The chain has TRBV28 and TRBJ2-5, with TRBD1 matching 7 bases. With 6 bases clipped from V and 4 bases from J, the junction kept 8 bases outside the gene matches. The CDR3 is 14 amino acids. Germline-derived CDR1 and CDR2 are MDHEN and SYDVKM. Full variable domain (remainder filled in from reference TRBV28 and TRBJ2-5): DVKVTQSSRYLVKRTGEKVFLECVQDMDHENMFWYRQDPGLGLRLIYFSYDVKMKEKGDIPEGYSVSREKKERFSLILESASTNQTSMYLCASSRPTGAETQYFGPGTRLLVL.

CDR3 sequence reads: CASSYGTQNTEAFF. Written as DNA, the CDR3 is TGTGCCAGCAGCTACGGTACGCAGAACACTGAAGCTTTCTTT. V is TRBV11-1 and J is TRBJ1-1, with no clear D. Germline V gives CDR1 SGHAT, CDR2 FQDESV (reference sequence). CDR3 length equals 14 residues. Trimming took off 4 bases at V and 1 base at J, with 10 bases between the two ends.

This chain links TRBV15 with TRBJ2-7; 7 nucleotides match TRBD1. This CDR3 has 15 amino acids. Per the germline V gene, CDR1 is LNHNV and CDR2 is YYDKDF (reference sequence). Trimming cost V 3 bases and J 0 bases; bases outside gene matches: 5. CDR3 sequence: CATSSRTGSSYEQYF. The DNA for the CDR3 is TGTGCCACCAGCAGTAGGACAGGTAGCTCCTACGAGCAGTACTTC.

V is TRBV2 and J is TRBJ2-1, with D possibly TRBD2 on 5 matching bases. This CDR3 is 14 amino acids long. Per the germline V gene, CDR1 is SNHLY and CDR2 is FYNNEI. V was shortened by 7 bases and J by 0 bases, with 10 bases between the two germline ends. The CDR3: CASMRAGSYNEQFF. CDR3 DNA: TGTGCCAGCATGAGGGCAGGCTCCTACAATGAGCAGTTCTTC.

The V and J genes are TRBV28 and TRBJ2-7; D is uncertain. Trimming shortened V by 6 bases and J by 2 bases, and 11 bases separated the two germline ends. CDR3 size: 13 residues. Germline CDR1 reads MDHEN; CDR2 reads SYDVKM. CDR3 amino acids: CASRVSGTYEQYF. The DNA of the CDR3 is TGTGCCAGCAGGGTATCAGGAACCTACGAGCAGTACTTC.

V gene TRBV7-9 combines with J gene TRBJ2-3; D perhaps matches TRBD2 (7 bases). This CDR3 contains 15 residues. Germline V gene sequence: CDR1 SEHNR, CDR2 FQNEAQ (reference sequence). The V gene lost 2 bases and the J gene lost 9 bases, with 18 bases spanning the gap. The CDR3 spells CASSLSAGAPGTQYF. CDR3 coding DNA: TGTGCCAGCAGCTTATCCGCGGGGGCCCCTGGAACGCAGTATTTT.

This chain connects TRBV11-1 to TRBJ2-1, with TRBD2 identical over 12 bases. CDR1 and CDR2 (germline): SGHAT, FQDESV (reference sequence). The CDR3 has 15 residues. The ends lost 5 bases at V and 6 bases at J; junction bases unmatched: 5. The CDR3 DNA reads TGTGCCAGCAGCCCGGGACTAGCGGGTTCCAATGAGCAGTTCTTC. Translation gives CASSPGLAGSNEQFF.

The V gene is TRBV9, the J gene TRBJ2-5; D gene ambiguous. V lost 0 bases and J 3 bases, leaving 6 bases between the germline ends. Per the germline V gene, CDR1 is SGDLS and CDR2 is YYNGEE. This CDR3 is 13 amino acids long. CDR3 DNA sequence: TGTGCCAGCAGCGTAGTGGGGAAAGAGACCCAGTACTTC. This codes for CASSVVGKETQYF. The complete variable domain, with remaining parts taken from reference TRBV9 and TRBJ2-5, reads DSGVTQTPKHLITATGQRVTLRCSPRSGDLSVYWYQQSLDQGLQFLIQYYNGEERAKGNILERFSAQQFPDLHSELNLSSLELGDSALYFCASSVVGKETQYFGPGTRLLVL.

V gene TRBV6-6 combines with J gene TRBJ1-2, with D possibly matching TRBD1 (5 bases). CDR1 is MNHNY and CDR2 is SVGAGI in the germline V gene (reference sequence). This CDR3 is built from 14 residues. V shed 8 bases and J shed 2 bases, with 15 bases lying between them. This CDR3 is CASYRQGTNYGYTF. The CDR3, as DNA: TGTGCCAGCTACCGGCAGGGAACAAACTATGGCTACACCTTC.

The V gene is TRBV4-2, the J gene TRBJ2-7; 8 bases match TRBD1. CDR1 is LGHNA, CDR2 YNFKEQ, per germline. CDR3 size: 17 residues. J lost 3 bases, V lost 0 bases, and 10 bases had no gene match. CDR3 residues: CASSQETGAVPHYEQYF. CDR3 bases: TGTGCCAGCAGCCAAGAGACAGGGGCGGTTCCTCACTACGAGCAGTACTTC.

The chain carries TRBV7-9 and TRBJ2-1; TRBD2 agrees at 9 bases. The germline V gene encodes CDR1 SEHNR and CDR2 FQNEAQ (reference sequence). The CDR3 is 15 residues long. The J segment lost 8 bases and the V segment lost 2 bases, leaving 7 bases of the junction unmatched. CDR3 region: CASSLSGLALDEQFF. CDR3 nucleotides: TGTGCCAGCAGCTTAAGCGGACTAGCGCTCGATGAGCAGTTCTTC.